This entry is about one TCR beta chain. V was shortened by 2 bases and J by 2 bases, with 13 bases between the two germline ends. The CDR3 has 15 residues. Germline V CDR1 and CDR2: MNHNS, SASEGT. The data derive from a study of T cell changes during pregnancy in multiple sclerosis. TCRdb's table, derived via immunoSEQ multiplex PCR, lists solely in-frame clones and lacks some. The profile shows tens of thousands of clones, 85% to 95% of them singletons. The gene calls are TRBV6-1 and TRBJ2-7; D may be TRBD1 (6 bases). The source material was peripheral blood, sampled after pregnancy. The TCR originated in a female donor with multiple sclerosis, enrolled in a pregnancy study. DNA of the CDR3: TGTGCCAGCAGTGAATATCAGGACAGCACCTACGAGCAGTACTTC. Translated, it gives CASSEYQDSTYEQYF.